The 16 T cell receptor beta chains reported below all come from one sample, sequenced in a study of PD-1 blockade in classical Hodgkin lymphoma. Repertoires were generated with immunoSEQ multiplex PCR, while TCRdb's copy carries only in-frame clones and drops some. This sample has tens of thousands of clones, with roughly nine tenths found just once. There was relapse after autologous stem cell transplantation in every patient, and there was variation in brentuximab vedotin exposure. Sequenced here: peripheral blood mononuclear cells (PBMCs), sampled before the second cycle of nivolumab. The receptors were gathered from a human donor with classical Hodgkin lymphoma.

The CDR3 sequence is CASSATSGNFEQYF. CDR3 sequence (DNA): TGTGCCAGTAGTGCGACTAGCGGGAACTTTGAGCAGTACTTC. The chain links TRBV19 to TRBJ2-7; the match to TRBD2 covers 11 bases. Trimming at V came to 5 bases and at J to 7 bases, leaving 7 bases not matched to a gene. From germline, CDR1 is LNHDA and CDR2 SQIVND (reference sequence). The CDR3 is made up of 14 amino acids.

The chain recombines TRBV14 with TRBJ2-5, with D tentatively TRBD1 or TRBD2 (5 bases each). CDR3 length: 15 residues. V gave up 1 base and J gave up 5 bases, with 14 bases separating them. The germline V gene has CDR1 SGHDN and CDR2 FVKESK. The DNA for the CDR3 is TGTGCCAGCAGCCAAGGAATTGGGGGTTGGGAGACCCAGTACTTC. This gives the protein CASSQGIGGWETQYF.

This chain joins TRBV10-3 and TRBJ2-5; no firm D call. Trimming stripped 6 bases from V and 4 bases from J, with 9 bases between. CDR3 length: 12 residues. Germline loops: CDR1 ENHRY, CDR2 SYGVKD. The CDR3 region is CAIRDGGETQYF. CDR3 sequence (DNA): TGTGCCATCAGGGACGGTGGAGAGACCCAGTACTTC.

The chain recombines TRBV5-1 with TRBJ1-2, with D possibly being TRBD1 (6 bases). The CDR3 sequence is 17 residues long. CDR1 and CDR2 from the germline V gene are SGHRS and YFSETQ. Trimming pared 0 bases from V and 6 bases from J, leaving 21 bases between. This chain's CDR3 is CASSLGYVGAPSNGYTF. The CDR3 bases are TGCGCCAGCAGCTTGGGTTATGTGGGGGCCCCGTCTAATGGCTACACCTTC.

The J gene is TRBJ1-1, the V gene TRBV19; 8 bases fit TRBD1. Germline-derived CDR1 and CDR2 are LNHDA and SQIVND (reference sequence). This CDR3 contains 16 residues. V lost 9 bases, J lost 0 bases, and 12 bases stayed unmatched. The chain's CDR3 is CARPWPGGLMNTEAFF. The CDR3 DNA reads TGTGCCAGACCATGGCCAGGGGGCCTCATGAACACTGAAGCTTTCTTT.

J is TRBJ2-3 and V is TRBV7-6, with TRBD2 matching over 9 bases. There are 14 residues in the CDR3. In germline, CDR1 is SGHVS, CDR2 FNYEAQ. The trim removed 5 bases at V and 1 base at J, leaving 1 base unmatched. The CDR3 DNA sequence: TGTGCCAGCAGCCGGACTAGCGGCACAGATACGCAGTATTTT. It yields the protein CASSRTSGTDTQYF.

This clone appeared a single time. The chain carries TRBV7-6 and TRBJ2-5; D not certain. Trimming cost V 2 bases and J 5 bases, with 6 bases left between them. This CDR3 contains 12 residues. CDR1 SGHVS and CDR2 FNYEAQ come from the germline V gene. The DNA of the CDR3 is TGTGCCAGCAGCTTAATGGGGGAGACCCAGTACTTC. This codes for CASSLMGETQYF.

The CDR3 loop reads CASSEIRGIGAYEQYF. The CDR3 DNA reads TGTGCCAGCAGTGAGATTCGGGGAATCGGGGCCTACGAGCAGTACTTC. The chain recombines TRBV2 with TRBJ2-7; possibly TRBD2 for D (5 bases). With 3 bases removed from V and 2 bases from J, the gap between germline ends came to 17 bases. This CDR3 is 16 amino acids long. Germline V gene lookup returns CDR1 SNHLY and CDR2 FYNNEI.

The chain has TRBV7-9 and TRBJ1-5, with a weak D call TRBD1 (6 bases). There are 14 residues in the CDR3. Germline V CDR1 and CDR2: SEHNR, FQNEAQ (reference sequence). V shed 0 bases and J shed 8 bases, with 11 bases lying between them. The CDR3 nucleotides read TGTGCCAGCAGCTTAGCGGGGGCCAGGGAGCCCCAGCATTTT. Residues: CASSLAGAREPQHF.

This rearrangement joins TRBV29-1 to TRBJ2-7; 13 nucleotides match TRBD2. The CDR3 consists of 15 residues. V shed 6 bases and J 2 bases; nucleotides not matched to a gene: 7. In germline, CDR1 is SQVTM, CDR2 ANQGSEA. In DNA form, the CDR3 reads TGCAGCGTCCAAGGGGGACTAGCGGGAACCTACGAGCAGTACTTC. It is translated as CSVQGGLAGTYEQYF.

This CDR3 is CASSVDSSTDTQYF. CDR3 coding DNA: TGTGCCAGCAGCGTCGACAGTTCAACAGATACGCAGTATTTT. The rearrangement uses TRBV9 and TRBJ2-3, with a possible D match to TRBD1 (5 bases). In germline, CDR1 is SGDLS, CDR2 YYNGEE. The V gene lost 2 bases and the J gene lost 3 bases, with 10 bases spanning the gap. There are 14 residues in the CDR3.

In this sample, this clone turned up once. This chain uses TRBV7-2 with TRBJ2-2; D not certain. CDR3 length: 13 amino acids. Germline V gene data show CDR1 as SGHTA and CDR2 as FQGNSA. Trimming removed 3 bases from V and 4 bases from J, with 6 bases in between. Here the CDR3 reads CASSLGSTGELFF. The CDR3 bases are TGTGCCAGCAGCTTGGGTAGCACCGGGGAGCTGTTTTTT.

The V and J genes are TRBV14 and TRBJ2-7, with D perhaps TRBD1 (6 bases). In germline, CDR1 is SGHDN, CDR2 FVKESK. V lost 1 base, J lost 0 bases, and 7 bases lay in between. The CDR3 consists of 14 residues. The CDR3 bases are TGTGCCAGCAGCCAAGGACAGGCCTCCTACGAGCAGTACTTC. Encoded protein: CASSQGQASYEQYF.

This clone was recorded at least ten times. The chain joins TRBV29-1 to TRBJ2-7; TRBD1 matches 11 bases. This CDR3 has 13 amino acids. J was trimmed by 5 bases and V by 6 bases; bases with no gene match: 6. Germline V lookup: CDR1 SQVTM, CDR2 ANQGSEA. This chain's CDR3 is CSVEDRGQHEQYF. The CDR3 DNA reads as TGCAGCGTGGAGGACAGGGGGCAACACGAGCAGTACTTC.

This chain links TRBV7-9 with TRBJ1-1; D not certain. Trimming took off 4 bases at V and 1 base at J, with 7 bases between the two ends. The CDR3 is 13 residues long. CDR1 and CDR2 (germline): SEHNR, FQNEAQ (reference sequence). The CDR3 DNA sequence: TGTGCCAGCAGCTCTCAACAGAACACTGAAGCTTTCTTT. It translates to CASSSQQNTEAFF.

This chain joins TRBV7-8 and TRBJ2-5, with TRBD2 matching over 12 bases. The V gene's germline CDR1 is SGHVS and CDR2 FQNEAQ. The CDR3 has 17 amino acids. V shed 0 bases and J 2 bases; nucleotides not matched to a gene: 4. In DNA form, the CDR3 reads TGTGCCAGCAGCTTAGCTGAAGGACTAGCGGGACAAGAGACCCAGTACTTC. Amino acids: CASSLAEGLAGQETQYF.